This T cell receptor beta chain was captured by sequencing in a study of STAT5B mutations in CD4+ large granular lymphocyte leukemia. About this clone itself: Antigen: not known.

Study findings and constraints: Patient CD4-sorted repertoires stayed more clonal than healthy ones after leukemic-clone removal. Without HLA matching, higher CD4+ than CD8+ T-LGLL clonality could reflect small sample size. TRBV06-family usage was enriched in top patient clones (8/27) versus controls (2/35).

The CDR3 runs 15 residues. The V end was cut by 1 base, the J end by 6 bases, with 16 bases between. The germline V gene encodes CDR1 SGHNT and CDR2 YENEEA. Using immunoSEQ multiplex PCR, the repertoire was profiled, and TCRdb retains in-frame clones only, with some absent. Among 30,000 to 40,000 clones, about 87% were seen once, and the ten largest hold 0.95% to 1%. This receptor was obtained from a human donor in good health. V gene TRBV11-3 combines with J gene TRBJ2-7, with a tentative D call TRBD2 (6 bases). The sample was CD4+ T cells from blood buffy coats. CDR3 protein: CASSLGGSRGTEQYF. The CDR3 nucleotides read TGTGCCAGCAGCTTAGGAGGAAGTCGGGGGACCGAGCAGTACTTC.